The 10 T cell receptor beta chains below come from one sample, sequenced in a study of blood T cells in healthy people across ages. The use of a sample-barcoded 5' primer and a J-beta primer mix characterized a second PCR of roughly 6 to 11 cycles. TCRdb fed the 5' RACE reads into MiXCR, producing one record per CDR3 protein. The sample yields around 1.5 million distinct CDR3 sequences, 40% to 50% seen once. Sequencing input: blood. The receptors stem from a woman aged 18-29 years in good health.

V is TRBV6-1 and J is TRBJ1-1; D possibly corresponds to TRBD1 (5 bases). CDR3 length: 13 residues. Germline CDR1 reads MNHNS; CDR2 reads SASEGT. V lost 7 bases to trimming and J lost 7 bases, with 16 bases between them. The CDR3 coding sequence is TGTGCCAGCATTCGGGCGGGGGTGGTTGAAGCTTTCTTT. Its protein product is CASIRAGVVEAFF.

The J gene is TRBJ2-1, the V gene TRBV5-6; no reliable D call. V lost 3 bases, J lost 4 bases, and 23 bases lay in between. CDR3 length: 18 residues. CDR1 and CDR2 (germline): SGHDT, YYEEEE. As DNA, the CDR3 is TGTGCCAGCAGCTCGGGCCCAGGTGCCCCCGCATTGTACAATGAGCAGTTCTTC. This sequence encodes CASSSGPGAPALYNEQFF.

About this clonotype itself: A read error is possible here, since a much larger clone lies one base away. The V call is TRBV10-3, the J call TRBJ2-1; D gene unclear. Judging by the DNA end, TRBJ2-7 fits better; the J call may be wrong. The CDR3 is 15 residues long. Looked up from germline, CDR1 is ENHRY and CDR2 is SYGVKD. This chain's CDR3 is CAISEDGSSYNEQYF. CDR3 nucleotides: TGTGCCATCAGTGAGGATGGCAGCTCCTACAATGAGCAGTACTTC.

The chain has TRBV7-2 and TRBJ2-7; D is uncertain. This CDR3 region has 14 residues. The ends were cut back, 0 bases at V and 4 bases at J, with 10 bases in the middle. CDR1 is SGHTA and CDR2 is FQGNSA in the germline V gene. The CDR3 loop reads CASSLALKGYEQYF. The CDR3 nucleotides are TGTGCCAGCAGCTTAGCGTTAAAGGGTTACGAGCAGTACTTC.

The genes are TRBV9 and TRBJ2-7; 9 nucleotides align to TRBD2. This CDR3 contains 16 residues. V lost 4 bases, J lost 3 bases, and 11 bases stayed unmatched. CDR1 is SGDLS, CDR2 YYNGEE, per germline. CDR3 protein: CASSHRPGTSLYEQYF. CDR3 DNA sequence: TGTGCCAGCAGCCATCGTCCCGGGACTAGCCTCTACGAGCAGTACTTC.

The chain carries TRBV25-1 and TRBJ1-1; 8 positions match TRBD1. The CDR3 has 13 amino acids. The germline CDR1 and CDR2 sequences are MGHDK and SYGVNS. The ends lost 1 base at V and 10 bases at J; junction bases unmatched: 5. CDR3 region: CASSEFLTGGAFF. CDR3 coding DNA: TGTGCCAGCAGTGAATTCCTAACAGGGGGAGCTTTCTTT.

In DNA form, the CDR3 reads TGTGCCATCAGTGTCCAGGGGCCGGGAGATACGCAGTATTTT. Protein sequence: CAISVQGPGDTQYF. The V and J genes are TRBV10-3 and TRBJ2-3, with TRBD1 as a possible D gene (6 bases). Germline-derived CDR1 and CDR2 are ENHRY and SYGVKD. V shed 4 bases and J shed 5 bases, with 13 bases lying between them. CDR3 length equals 14 residues.

The chain uses TRBV20-1 and TRBJ2-1; D remains ambiguous. Trimming took off 5 bases at V and 8 bases at J, with 10 bases between the two ends. Germline-derived CDR1 and CDR2 are DFQATT and SNEGSKA (reference sequence). The CDR3 is made up of 11 amino acids. The CDR3 sequence: CSAAQVDEQFF. The CDR3 region has the DNA TGCAGTGCTGCCCAGGTCGATGAGCAGTTCTTC.

In DNA form, the CDR3 reads TGTGCCAGCAGCTCTAACAGGGGGCTTGCCAAAAACATTCAGTACTTC. Its translation: CASSSNRGLAKNIQYF. The rearrangement links TRBV6-6 to TRBJ2-4; 9 positions match TRBD1. V lost 6 bases to trimming and J lost 1 base; unmatched junction nucleotides: 7. Germline assignment: CDR1 MNHNY and CDR2 SVGAGI (reference sequence). CDR3 length: 16 residues.

The chain has TRBV12-3 or TRBV12-4 and TRBJ2-3, with TRBD2 matching over 11 bases. V shed 7 bases and J 1 base; nucleotides not matched to a gene: 4. The CDR3 contains 15 residues. CDR3 sequence: CASKLLAGGTDTQYF. The DNA for the CDR3 is TGTGCCAGCAAGCTACTAGCGGGAGGCACAGATACGCAGTATTTT.